This T cell receptor beta chain was retrieved from a study of vaccination effects on CD4 cells after COVID-19. Sequencing was performed with immunoSEQ multiplex PCR; in TCRdb, only in-frame clones are kept and a portion is missing. The sample comprises around 25,000 clones, about 80% of which are singletons, and around 6% rests with the top ten. Antigen-specific CD4+ T cells were first expanded with viral peptide pools by the ViraFEST assay and only then sequenced. The culture ran for roughly ten days before CD4+ T cells were isolated. The vaccine given was either BNT162b2 or mRNA-1273, in two doses. The germline gives CDR1 SNHLY, CDR2 FYNNEI. V lost 6 bases and J lost 4, with 12 bases in between. This CDR3 contains 13 residues. As for this clone: Antigen: not known.

The V call is TRBV2, the J call TRBJ1-2, with a tentative D call TRBD1 (5 bases). The receptor's source is a human donor who received a COVID-19 vaccine. Some clones in this sample may be carry-over from other donors' samples. The material sequenced was CD4+ T cells from PBMCs cultured with SARS-CoV-2 spike peptides, taken after COVID-19 vaccination. CDR3 nucleotide sequence: TGTGCCAGCAGGGACACCGCCTTCTATGGCTACACCTTC. As protein: CASRDTAFYGYTF. The whole variable domain, remainder taken from reference TRBV2 and TRBJ1-2, is EPEVTQTPSHQVTQMGQEVILRCVPISNHLYFYWYRQILGQKVEFLVSFYNNEISEKSEIFDDQFSVERPDGSNFTLKIRSTKLEDSAMYFCASRDTAFYGYTFGSGTRLTVV.